This T cell receptor beta chain appears in the sequencing data of a study of cytomegalovirus exposure and HLA in healthy donors. The PCR used 60 Vbeta and 13 Jbeta primers. Some clones are missing from TCRdb's copy, which holds only in-frame ones; the method was immunoSEQ multiplex PCR. The sample has 80,000 or so clones, roughly two thirds seen once. Concerning this clone: Its antigen remains unidentified.

General study findings and limits: Clonal expansion, a later analysis showed, was greater in HLA-associated TCR beta chains than in equally common others. It was reported that TCR beta sequences correctly inferred the HLA-A and HLA-B alleles for most subjects. Researchers left out some V segments, among them TRBV6-2 and TRBV6-3, as indistinguishable. Cytomegalovirus status was reportedly diagnosed by the classifier with high specificity and sensitivity.

The CDR3 contains 14 residues. The ends lost 7 bases at V and 6 bases at J; junction bases unmatched: 6. Germline loops: CDR1 MNHNS, CDR2 SASEGT. V usage is TRBV6-1 and J usage is TRBJ2-2; TRBD1 agrees at 9 bases. This TCR was sampled from a woman aged 50 to 60 in good health and CMV-seropositive. The sequencing sample was made of PBMCs. The CDR3 region has the DNA TGTGCCAGCATCACCCGGGACAGGGCCGGGGAGCTGTTTTTT. Its translation: CASITRDRAGELFF.